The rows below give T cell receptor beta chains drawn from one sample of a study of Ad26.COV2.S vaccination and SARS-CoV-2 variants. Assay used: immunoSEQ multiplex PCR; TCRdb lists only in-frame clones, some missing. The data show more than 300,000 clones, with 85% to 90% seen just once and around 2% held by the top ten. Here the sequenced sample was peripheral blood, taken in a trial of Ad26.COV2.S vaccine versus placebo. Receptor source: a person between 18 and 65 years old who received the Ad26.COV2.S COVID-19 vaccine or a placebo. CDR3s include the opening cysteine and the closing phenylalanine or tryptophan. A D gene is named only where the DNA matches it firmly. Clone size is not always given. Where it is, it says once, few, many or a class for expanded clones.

CDR3 protein: CASSLASNEKLFF; CDR3 DNA: TGTGCCAGCAGCTTGGCGTCGAATGAAAAACTGTTTTTT; D gene: .; V gene: TRBV5-6; J gene: TRBJ1-4; clone size: .
CDR3 protein: CASSLTGTVNTEAFF; CDR3 DNA: TGTGCCAGCAGCTTAACAGGGACAGTGAACACTGAAGCTTTCTTT; D gene: TRBD1; V gene: TRBV7-3; J gene: TRBJ1-1; clone size: .
CDR3 protein: CASGDQVTGDEQFF; CDR3 DNA: TGCGCCAGCGGAGACCAGGTTACAGGGGATGAGCAGTTCTTC; D gene: TRBD1; V gene: TRBV5-1; J gene: TRBJ2-1; clone size: .
CDR3 protein: CASSQYRQGENTGELFF; CDR3 DNA: TGTGCCAGCAGCCAATATCGACAGGGGGAGAACACCGGGGAGCTGTTTTTT; D gene: TRBD1; V gene: TRBV14; J gene: TRBJ2-2; clone size: .
CDR3 protein: CASSYSFRDRFSYEQYF; CDR3 DNA: TGTGCCAGCAGCTATTCATTCCGGGACAGATTTTCCTACGAGCAGTACTTC; D gene: TRBD1; V gene: TRBV11-2; J gene: TRBJ2-7; clone size: .
CDR3 protein: CASSLFSGSTEAFF; CDR3 DNA: TGCGCCAGCAGCTTGTTCAGCGGGTCCACTGAAGCTTTCTTT; D gene: .; V gene: TRBV5-1; J gene: TRBJ1-1; clone size: .
CDR3 protein: CASSLKLRAMNTEAFF; CDR3 DNA: TGTGCCAGCAGTTTGAAGCTTCGAGCCATGAACACTGAAGCTTTCTTT; D gene: .; V gene: TRBV27; J gene: TRBJ1-1; clone size: few
CDR3 protein: CASRGGQGAYEQYF; CDR3 DNA: TGTGCCAGCAGGGGGGGGCAGGGGGCCTACGAGCAGTACTTC; D gene: .; V gene: TRBV6-6; J gene: TRBJ2-7; clone size: .
CDR3 protein: CASSQVRDSNQPQHF; CDR3 DNA: TGCGCCAGCAGCCAAGTTAGGGATAGCAATCAGCCCCAGCATTTT; D gene: .; V gene: TRBV4-1; J gene: TRBJ1-5; clone size: .
CDR3 protein: CASGSRDTTLYGYTF; CDR3 DNA: TGTGCCAGTGGAAGCCGGGACACTACACTCTATGGCTACACCTTC; D gene: .; V gene: TRBV19; J gene: TRBJ1-2; clone size: .
CDR3 protein: CASSSRDRFAEQFF; CDR3 DNA: TGTGCCAGCAGCTCCCGGGACAGGTTCGCTGAGCAGTTCTTC; D gene: TRBD1; V gene: TRBV9; J gene: TRBJ2-1; clone size: .
CDR3 protein: CASSLVRGSGTEAFF; CDR3 DNA: TGTGCCAGCAGCTTAGTTCGAGGCTCTGGGACTGAAGCTTTCTTT; D gene: .; V gene: TRBV11-1; J gene: TRBJ1-1; clone size: .
CDR3 protein: CASSPLRITSGISSGANVLTF; CDR3 DNA: TGTGCCAGCTCACCACTCAGGATTACTAGCGGGATAAGCTCTGGGGCCAACGTCCTGACTTTC; D gene: TRBD2; V gene: TRBV18; J gene: TRBJ2-6; clone size: .
CDR3 protein: CASSIVDTQYF; CDR3 DNA: TGTGCCAGCAGTATAGTTGATACGCAGTATTTT; D gene: .; V gene: TRBV2; J gene: TRBJ2-3; clone size: .
CDR3 protein: CASSSRTGGVGYTF; CDR3 DNA: TGTGCCAGCAGCTCGAGGACAGGGGGCGTAGGCTACACCTTC; D gene: TRBD1; V gene: TRBV7-8; J gene: TRBJ1-2; clone size: .
CDR3 protein: CASSAGGYGYTF; CDR3 DNA: TGTGCCAGTAGTGCAGGGGGGTATGGCTACACCTTC; D gene: TRBD1; V gene: TRBV19; J gene: TRBJ1-2; clone size: once
CDR3 protein: CASSLWDRGVNTEAFF; CDR3 DNA: TGCGCCAGCAGCCTCTGGGACAGGGGGGTGAACACTGAAGCTTTCTTT; D gene: TRBD1; V gene: TRBV4-1; J gene: TRBJ1-1; clone size: .
CDR3 protein: CASSQEGGSTSGELFF; CDR3 DNA: TGTGCCAGCAGCCAAGAAGGCGGCTCCACTTCCGGGGAGCTGTTTTTT; D gene: .; V gene: TRBV3-1/TRBV3-2; J gene: TRBJ2-2; clone size: .
CDR3 protein: CASAPRGSNYGYTF; CDR3 DNA: TGTGCCAGCGCGCCCCGAGGGTCTAACTATGGCTACACCTTC; D gene: .; V gene: TRBV7-6; J gene: TRBJ1-2; clone size: .
CDR3 protein: CSVTGLAGGTDTQYF; CDR3 DNA: TGCAGCGTGACGGGACTAGCGGGGGGCACAGATACGCAGTATTTT; D gene: TRBD2; V gene: TRBV29-1; J gene: TRBJ2-3; clone size: .
CDR3 protein: CASSPGNYGYTF; CDR3 DNA: TGCGCCAGCAGTCCAGGGAACTATGGCTACACCTTC; D gene: .; V gene: TRBV5-1; J gene: TRBJ1-2; clone size: .
CDR3 protein: CASSGPSGGNEQFF; CDR3 DNA: TGTGCCAGCAGCGGGCCTAGCGGGGGCAATGAGCAGTTCTTC; D gene: TRBD2; V gene: TRBV5-4; J gene: TRBJ2-1; clone size: .